This TCR beta chain comes out of a study of T cells in Graves' hyperthyroidism and ophthalmopathy. Study at large: It was at initial diagnosis, before any treatment, that peripheral blood was collected. Study-wide findings and caveats: In blood, most of the thyroid clonotypes expanded above 0.001 were also present. Using 13 V-J features, a model discriminated ophthalmopathy from stable hyperthyroidism.

Clinicians diagnosed patients from clinical symptoms, serum thyroxine and TRAb, thyroid ultrasound and orbital computed tomography. Regarding this clonotype: The antigen is not known.

Trimming took off 6 bases at V and 2 bases at J, with 17 bases between the two ends. From germline, CDR1 is MNHNY and CDR2 SVGAGI (reference sequence). CDR3 size: 15 residues. TCR beta CDR3 regions were amplified from RNA transcripts. First-round RT-PCR of the TCR CDR3 relied on the HTBI primer set. TCRdb processed the multiplex PCR reads anew with MiXCR; each CDR3 protein has one entry. The table has 800,000 or so distinct CDR3 sequences, 38% seen once. This sequence was found in a man between 18 and 29 years old with Graves' hyperthyroidism. The genes are TRBV6-6 and TRBJ2-7; tentative D call: TRBD1 (5 bases). Sequencing was done on a sample of blood. The CDR3 DNA is TGTGCCAGCAGCCATTCCACAGGATTTCCCTACGAGCAGTACTTC. Translating it yields CASSHSTGFPYEQYF.